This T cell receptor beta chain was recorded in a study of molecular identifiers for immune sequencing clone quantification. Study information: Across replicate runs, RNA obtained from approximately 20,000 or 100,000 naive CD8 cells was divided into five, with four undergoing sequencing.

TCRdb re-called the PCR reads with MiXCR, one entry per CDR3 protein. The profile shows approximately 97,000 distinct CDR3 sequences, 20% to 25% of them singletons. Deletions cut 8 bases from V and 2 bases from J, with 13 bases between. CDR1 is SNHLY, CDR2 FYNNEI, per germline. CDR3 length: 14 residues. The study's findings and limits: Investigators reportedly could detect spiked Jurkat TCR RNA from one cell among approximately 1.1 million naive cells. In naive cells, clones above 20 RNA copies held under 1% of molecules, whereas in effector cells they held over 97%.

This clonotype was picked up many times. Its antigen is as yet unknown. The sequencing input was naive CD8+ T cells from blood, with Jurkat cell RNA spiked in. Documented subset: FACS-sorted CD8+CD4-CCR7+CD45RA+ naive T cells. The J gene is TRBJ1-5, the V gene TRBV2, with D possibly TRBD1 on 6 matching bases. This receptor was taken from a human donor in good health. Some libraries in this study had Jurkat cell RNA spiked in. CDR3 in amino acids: CASGAGAGNQPQHF. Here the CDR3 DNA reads TGTGCCAGCGGTGCGGGGGCGGGCAATCAGCCCCAGCATTTT.